This T cell receptor beta chain originates from a study of blood T cell repertoires in COVID-19. As for the study in general: The United States, Italy and Spain were the sources of the acute and convalescent COVID-19 samples. Nucleic acid was either cDNA or gDNA, and it came from T cells, B-cell-depleted T cells, or PBMCs.

Germline loops: CDR1 KGHSH, CDR2 LQKENI. CDR3 size: 18 residues. V gave up 4 bases and J gave up 0 bases; unmatched junction bases: 11. How the authors handled the data: Amplifying reference gene primers gave estimates of nucleated cell counts. Assay used: immunoSEQ multiplex PCR; TCRdb lists only in-frame clones, some missing. For V, J and clone size, that table is used; D and trimming come from the DNA. Of some 150,000 clones listed, around 91% are singletons. The receptor was derived from a woman between 40 and 50 years old with acute or convalescent COVID-19. J is TRBJ1-1 and V is TRBV18; TRBD1 agrees at 10 bases. The specimen was peripheral blood. The CDR3 nucleotides read TGTGCCAGCTCACGTCGGGACAGGGGATTATCGATGAACACTGAAGCTTTCTTT. This translates into CASSRRDRGLSMNTEAFF.